These 7 T cell receptor beta chains originate from one sample sequenced in a study of T cells in Graves' hyperthyroidism and ophthalmopathy. RNA transcripts yielded amplified TCR beta CDR3 regions. The HTBI primer set served for first-round RT-PCR of the TCR CDR3. From the multiplex PCR reads, TCRdb called clonotypes with MiXCR, one entry per CDR3 protein. The sample shows approximately 560,000 distinct CDR3 sequences, more than 15% of them seen only once. The sequenced material came from blood. All receptors derive from a young woman with Graves' hyperthyroidism.

The rearrangement uses TRBV11-2 and TRBJ2-7; D is undetermined. The CDR3 sequence is 15 residues long. V was shortened by 5 bases and J by 2 bases, with 16 bases between the two germline ends. The germline CDR1 and CDR2 sequences are SGHAT and FQNNGV. Here the CDR3 reads CASSPFVGFAYEQYF. CDR3 nucleotides: TGTGCCAGCAGCCCCTTTGTGGGGTTCGCCTACGAGCAGTACTTC.

The rearrangement links TRBV28 to TRBJ2-7, with 10 positions matching TRBD2. This CDR3 region has 15 residues. Germline V gene sequence: CDR1 MDHEN, CDR2 SYDVKM. The junction had 3 bases not matched to a gene; V was cut back by 0 bases and J by 4 bases. The CDR3 DNA is TGTGCCAGCAGTTTATGGACTAGCGGGCCTTACGAGCAGTACTTC. Amino acids: CASSLWTSGPYEQYF.

Concerning this clonotype: Since no conserved phenylalanine or tryptophan closes the CDR3, a read error is the likely cause. The chain combines TRBV6-2 or TRBV6-3 with TRBJ2-7; TRBD2 matches at 13 bases. This CDR3 region has 13 residues. Germline-derived CDR1 and CDR2 are MNHEY and SVGEGT. V dropped 10 bases and J dropped 5; count of bases not matched to a gene: 5. For the CDR3, the DNA is TGTGCCACCGGGACTAGCGGGACCCACGAGCAGTACCTC. Translated: CATGTSGTHEQYL.

This clonotype was counted many times. The rearrangement uses TRBV12-3 or TRBV12-4 and TRBJ2-7; D might be TRBD1 or TRBD2, each matching 5 bases. V was shortened by 4 bases and J by 3 bases, with 7 bases between the two germline ends. The CDR3 is 12 residues long. CDR3 DNA sequence: TGTGCCAGCAGTTCGGGGCACTACGAGCAGTACTTC. This sequence encodes CASSSGHYEQYF.

V is TRBV4-3 and J is TRBJ2-1; weak D call: TRBD1 (6 bases). Germline CDR1 is LGHNA and CDR2 is YSLEER. The V gene lost 0 bases and the J gene lost 4 bases, with 16 bases spanning the gap. The CDR3 length is 17 residues. DNA for the CDR3: TGCGCCAGCAGCCAAGAGGCTTTGGCAGGGGCTTACAATGAGCAGTTCTTC. Translated, it gives CASSQEALAGAYNEQFF.

The gene calls are TRBV7-9 and TRBJ2-6, with 10 positions matching TRBD2. CDR3 length: 16 residues. From germline, CDR1 is SEHNR and CDR2 FQNEAQ (reference sequence). V shed 10 bases and J 1 base; nucleotides not matched to a gene: 7. The CDR3 loop is CAIFSGRRSGANVLTF. In nucleotides, the CDR3 is TGTGCCATCTTTAGCGGGAGGCGATCTGGGGCCAACGTCCTGACTTTC.

CDR3 bases: TGTGCCAGCAGAGATTTCAGGGGGCATAACTATGGCTACACCTTC. Its translation: CASRDFRGHNYGYTF. This sequence joins TRBV13 and TRBJ1-2; TRBD1 matches at 8 bases. V trimming: 6 bases; J trimming: 1 base; junction bases outside the gene matches: 7. The CDR3 is 15 amino acids. Germline values: CDR1 PRHDT, CDR2 FYEKMQ (reference sequence).